A selection of T cell receptor beta chains follows, all from one sample in a study of T-cell memory formation after mild COVID-19. TCRdb fed the 5' RACE reads into MiXCR, producing one record per CDR3 protein. The sample records tens of thousands of distinct CDR3 sequences, approximately 16% being singletons. The sample was PBMCs or a T cell subset sorted from them (not recorded which). The receptor set was obtained from an adult woman who had mild COVID-19 (a few samples of this study predate the infection). Cell type and time point are not known. Each CDR3 is given with its conserved first and last residue. The order of the fields is J gene, D gene, V gene, clone size, CDR3 DNA, CDR3 protein. D genes are given only for firm matches. Some rows mark clone size as missing; the rest say once, few, many or name a class of expanded clone.

>TRBJ2-7|-|TRBV5-4|-
TGTGCCAGCAGTTACGGGACCGTCTACGAGCAGTACTTC
CASSYGTVYEQYF
>TRBJ2-1|-|TRBV9|few
TGTGCCAGCAGCTCCCGACAGGATTACAATGAGCAGTTCTTC
CASSSRQDYNEQFF
>TRBJ2-3|-|TRBV4-1|few
TGCGCCAGCAGCCAAGAAGGGCACACAGATACGCAGTATTTT
CASSQEGHTDTQYF
>TRBJ2-7|TRBD2|TRBV7-8|few
TGTGCCAGCAGCTTTGAACTAGCGGGGAAGATCTACGAGCAGTACTTC
CASSFELAGKIYEQYF
>TRBJ2-1|-|TRBV7-6|-
TGTGCCAGCAGTAAAGGGGGGACGAGCTCCTACAATGAGCAGTTCTTC
CASSKGGTSSYNEQFF
>TRBJ1-4|-|TRBV2|few
TGTGCCAGCAGTGAAGTAGGGAACCGCGAAAAACTGTTTTTT
CASSEVGNREKLFF
>TRBJ1-6|-|TRBV9|-
TGTGCCAGCAGCGTCCAGGGTAGTTCACCCCTCCACTTT
CASSVQGSSPLHF
>TRBJ2-1|-|TRBV6-1|few
TGTGCCAGCAGCCGGGACACCTCGGCCTACAATGAGCAGTTCTTC
CASSRDTSAYNEQFF
>TRBJ2-1|-|TRBV15|medium-sized
TGTGCCACCAGCAGAGAAGGATCGTGGGCAGGGGCCCGTAATGAGCAGTTCTTC
CATSREGSWAGARNEQFF
>TRBJ2-1|TRBD2|TRBV7-2|-
TGTGCCAGCAGCGCTCACTTCTTGTATCTCACTAGCGGGGGTAATGAGCAGTTCTTC
CASSAHFLYLTSGGNEQFF
>TRBJ2-3|-|TRBV12-3/TRBV12-4|few
TGTGCCAGCAGTTTTAGTGGAGAGGGAAGGGATACGCAGTATTTT
CASSFSGEGRDTQYF
>TRBJ2-1|TRBD2|TRBV24-1|few
TGTGCCACCAGTGAAGCCCAACTAGCGGGAGCTAACAATGAGCAGTTCTTC
CATSEAQLAGANNEQFF
>TRBJ2-1|-|TRBV5-8|-
TGTGCCAGCCTACTACGTCCTGAGGAGGTGCCGTTCTTC
CASLLRPEEVPFF
>TRBJ2-3|-|TRBV29-1|few
TGCAGCGCTAGAGGGGCCCCCGGTGGGAGCACAGATACGCAGTATTTT
CSARGAPGGSTDTQYF
>TRBJ2-7|TRBD1|TRBV20-1|few
TGCAGTGCTAGACACGCCGGGACAGGGGTAAGGGACGAGCAGTACTTC
CSARHAGTGVRDEQYF
>TRBJ1-2|-|TRBV4-3|few
TGCGCCAGCAGCCAAGAGGGGCTGAACTATGGCTACACCTTC
CASSQEGLNYGYTF
>TRBJ2-6|-|TRBV7-9|once
TGTGCCAGCAGCTTAGATTTTTCAGTTTCTGGGGCCAACGTCCTGACTTTC
CASSLDFSVSGANVLTF
>TRBJ2-7|-|TRBV6-2/TRBV6-3|-
TGTGCCAGCAGTTACGGACGCCGCTACGAGCAGTACTTC
CASSYGRRYEQYF
>TRBJ2-1|TRBD2|TRBV27|medium-sized
TGTGCCAGCACCACTACCGGGGGGTCCCTTCTGCTTACCAATGAGCAGTTCTTC
CASTTTGGSLLLTNEQFF
>TRBJ2-1|-|TRBV29-1|-
TGCAGCGTTGAAGGGGGGGATGAGGACAATGAGCAGTTCTTC
CSVEGGDEDNEQFF
>TRBJ2-3|-|TRBV9|many
TGTGCCAGCAGCGTAGGGGGGAGCACAGATACGCAGTATTTT
CASSVGGSTDTQYF
>TRBJ1-1|-|TRBV20-1|few
TGCAGTGCCACGGGACGCGAGGACACTGAAGCTTTCTTT
CSATGREDTEAFF
>TRBJ2-3|TRBD2|TRBV25-1|few
TGTGCCAGCAGTGAAATACGGACTAGTCCCACAGATACGCAGTATTTT
CASSEIRTSPTDTQYF
>TRBJ1-6|TRBD1|TRBV7-2|-
TGTGCCAGCAGCTTAAGAGGACAGGGCTACTCCTATAATTCACCCCTCCACTTT
CASSLRGQGYSYNSPLHF
>TRBJ2-7|TRBD2|TRBV18|-
TGTGCCAGCTCACCCAACGGGGGGAACGAGCAGTACTTC
CASSPNGGNEQYF
>TRBJ2-7|TRBD1|TRBV29-1|-
TGCAGCGTTTGGGGGACAGGGCTCGAGCAGTACTTC
CSVWGTGLEQYF
>TRBJ2-7|-|TRBV9|few
TGTGCCAGCAGCCTGACAGACCTTAGCTACGAGCAGTACTTC
CASSLTDLSYEQYF
>TRBJ2-1|-|TRBV29-1|-
TGCAGCGTTGAAGATCCAGCCGGAAGCTCCTACAATGAGCAGTTCTTC
CSVEDPAGSSYNEQFF
>TRBJ2-2|-|TRBV12-3/TRBV12-4|-
TGTGCCAGCAGGACAGGTACCGGGGAGCTGTTTTTT
CASRTGTGELFF
>TRBJ1-1|-|TRBV9|-
TGTGCCAGCAGCGTCGGAGACCGGGACATAAACACTGAAGCTTTCTTT
CASSVGDRDINTEAFF
>TRBJ1-1|TRBD1|TRBV5-1|few
TGCGCCAGCAGCACTTGGACAGGCCTAGAAACTGAAGCTTTCTTT
CASSTWTGLETEAFF
>TRBJ2-5|-|TRBV4-2|few
TGTGCCAGCAGCCCCGGGGAGGCGTGGAAAGAGACCCAGTACTTC
CASSPGEAWKETQYF
>TRBJ2-5|TRBD1|TRBV5-1|-
TGCGCCAGCAGAAACCGGGACAGGGTCGAAGAGACCCAGTACTTC
CASRNRDRVEETQYF
>TRBJ2-7|-|TRBV3-1|few
TGTGCCAGCAGCCCACGGCGCGGGACTCTCGCCTACGAGCAGTACTTC
CASSPRRGTLAYEQYF
>TRBJ2-3|TRBD2|TRBV5-5|-
TGTGCCAGCAGCTTAGGGACTAGCGGGAGCACAGATACGCAGTATTTT
CASSLGTSGSTDTQYF
>TRBJ2-1|TRBD2|TRBV5-4|few
TGTGCCAGCACCCACCGGGTACTAGCGGGGACTAATGAGCAGTTCTTC
CASTHRVLAGTNEQFF
>TRBJ2-1|-|TRBV5-1|many
TGCGCCAGCAGCTTTGACAGCCCCTACAATGAGCAGTTCTTC
CASSFDSPYNEQFF
>TRBJ2-3|-|TRBV27|few
TGTGCCAGCAGTTTCTTTATGGAGGGAGCCGCAGATACGCAGTATTTT
CASSFFMEGAADTQYF
>TRBJ2-5|-|TRBV12-3/TRBV12-4|once
TGTGCCAGCAGCCCCCGGGCGAAACCTGAGACCCAGTACTTC
CASSPRAKPETQYF
>TRBJ2-1|TRBD2|TRBV20-1|-
TGCAGTGCTCGGACTAGCGGGACTACCTACAATGAGCAGTTCTTC
CSARTSGTTYNEQFF